The 14 T cell receptor beta chains presented below share a single source sample, sequenced in a study of T-cell memory formation after mild COVID-19. MiXCR, run by TCRdb on the 5' RACE reads, gives a single entry per CDR3 protein. The table records approximately 390,000 distinct CDR3 sequences, approximately 16% of them present only once. Sequencing was carried out using PBMCs or a T cell subset sorted from them (not recorded which). Receptors were obtained from a man younger than 30 who had mild COVID-19 (a few samples of this study predate the infection). Cell type and time point are not known.

The chain employs TRBV6-5 and TRBJ1-1; D gene unclear. The CDR3 loop spans 14 amino acids. CDR1 is MNHEY, CDR2 SVGAGI, per germline. V was pared by 0 bases and J by 1 base, with 6 bases between. DNA for the CDR3: TGTGCCAGCAGTTACTCTGAGGGGAACACTGAAGCTTTCTTT. Its translation is CASSYSEGNTEAFF.

This clonotype has only a few counts. The chain couples TRBV6-6 to TRBJ2-5; 7 bases fit TRBD1. CDR1 and CDR2 (germline): MNHNY, SVGAGI (reference sequence). The V gene end was trimmed by 0 bases and the J gene end by 4 bases; junction bases not matched to a gene: 5. The CDR3 has 15 residues. The CDR3 nucleotides are TGTGCCAGCAGTTACTCGAGGGCAGGGGGAGAGACCCAGTACTTC. Residues: CASSYSRAGGETQYF.

V usage is TRBV5-5 and J usage is TRBJ2-7; 8 bases align to TRBD1. Germline V gene data show CDR1 as SGHKS and CDR2 as YYEKEE (reference sequence). J was trimmed by 2 bases and V by 4 bases; bases with no gene match: 8. The CDR3 is 15 amino acids. CDR3 bases: TGTGCCAGCAGCCAGGCCCCGGACAGGGCCTACGAGCAGTACGTC. This encodes CASSQAPDRAYEQYV.

The rearrangement links TRBV6-2 or TRBV6-3 to TRBJ1-1, with D maybe TRBD1 (6 bases). This CDR3 comprises 15 residues. Trimming took off 2 bases at V and 7 bases at J, with 17 bases between the two ends. Germline CDR1 MNHEY, CDR2 SVGEGT. The CDR3 spells CASSYLATGTIEAFF. The CDR3 nucleotides read TGTGCCAGCAGTTACCTGGCGACAGGAACGATTGAAGCTTTCTTT.

This clonotype was seen a handful of times. The rearrangement links TRBV2 to TRBJ2-3; D gene uncertain. Per germline, CDR1 SNHLY and CDR2 FYNNEI. This CDR3 spans 14 amino acids. The ends were cut back, 4 bases at V and 2 bases at J, with 10 bases in the middle. CDR3 in DNA: TGTGCCAGCAGTGGGGAAGTCTACACAGATACGCAGTATTTT. Translating gives CASSGEVYTDTQYF. Full variable domain (outside the CDR3, taken from reference TRBV2 and TRBJ2-3): EPEVTQTPSHQVTQMGQEVILRCVPISNHLYFYWYRQILGQKVEFLVSFYNNEISEKSEIFDDQFSVERPDGSNFTLKIRSTKLEDSAMYFCASSGEVYTDTQYFGPGTRLTVL.

This clonotype was found a few times. The J gene is TRBJ2-7, the V gene TRBV6-2 or TRBV6-3, with D uncertain. The V gene lost 5 bases and the J gene lost 5 bases, with 10 bases spanning the gap. This CDR3 has 12 amino acids. CDR1 is MNHEY and CDR2 is SVGEGT in the germline V gene. This CDR3 is CASSPRSHEQYV. The CDR3 nucleotides read TGTGCCAGCAGTCCACGTAGCCACGAGCAGTACGTC.

The table lists this clonotype with a few counts. V is TRBV20-1 and J is TRBJ2-5, with D uncertain. The V gene's germline CDR1 is DFQATT and CDR2 SNEGSKA (reference sequence). Deletions cut 3 bases from V and 4 bases from J, with 12 bases between. This CDR3 spans 13 amino acids. The CDR3 sequence is CSARDQRIETQYF. For the CDR3, the DNA is TGCAGTGCTAGGGACCAGAGGATAGAGACCCAGTACTTC.

A few counts support this clonotype. An end of the junction differs from the germline gene, which may be a read error. The chain combines TRBV4-3 with TRBJ2-1, with D possibly being TRBD2 (7 bases). CDR1 and CDR2 from the germline V gene are LGHNA and YSLEER. This CDR3 is 14 amino acids long. This CDR3 reads CASSQEGGRNGQFF. The CDR3 region has the DNA TGCGCCAGCAGCCAAGAGGGGGGGCGGAATGGGCAGTTCTTC.

This clonotype appeared a few times. The rearrangement uses TRBV7-4 and TRBJ1-6; 9 bases align to TRBD1. Germline V gene data show CDR1 as SGHVT and CDR2 as SQSDAQ. The CDR3 is 21 amino acids. With V trimmed by 0 bases and J by 0 bases, 12 bases remained unmatched. CDR3 nucleotide sequence: TGTGCCAGCAGCTTAGCCCTCTGCCGGGACAGGGTGAGCTCCTATAATTCACCCCTCCACTTT. This encodes CASSLALCRDRVSSYNSPLHF. The complete variable domain, with remaining parts taken from reference TRBV7-4 and TRBJ1-6, reads GAGVSQSPRYKVAKRGRDVALRCDSISGHVTLYWYRQTLGQGSEVLTYSQSDAQRDKSGRPSGRFSAERPERSVSTLKIQRTEQGDSAVYLCASSLALCRDRVSSYNSPLHFGNGTRLTVT.

This clonotype came up a few times. The chain carries TRBV21-1 and TRBJ2-5; TRBD2, the D gene given by the table, was not confirmed from the DNA. TRBV21-1 corresponds to a pseudogene. The CDR3 length is 15 residues. CDR3 residues: CASSGGLAAVGTQYF. The CDR3 DNA reads as TGTGCCAGCAGCGGGGGACTAGCCGCGGTTGGGACCCAGTACTTC.

This clonotype was picked up a small number of times. The V call is TRBV10-3, the J call TRBJ2-7; no clear D gene. This CDR3 is 12 amino acids long. V lost 2 bases and J lost 4, with 6 bases in between. CDR1 is ENHRY, CDR2 SYGVKD, per germline. Written as DNA, the CDR3 is TGTGCCATCAGTGAGGCGTTTTACGAGCAGTACTTC. Translation: CAISEAFYEQYF.

The CDR3 coding sequence is TGTGCCAGAGAGGACAGGTGCTATGGCTACACCTTC. Its translation: CAREDRCYGYTF. J is TRBJ1-2 and V is TRBV27; 7 bases fit TRBD1. The CDR3 extends over 12 amino acids. Germline V gene sequence: CDR1 MNHEY, CDR2 SMNVEV (reference sequence). V dropped 9 bases and J dropped 4; count of bases not matched to a gene: 5.

This clonotype appeared a few times. The chain is built from TRBV18 and TRBJ2-2; D is unresolved. The germline CDR1 and CDR2 sequences are KGHSH and LQKENI. V lost 4 bases, J lost 5 bases, and 11 bases lay in between. This CDR3 contains 14 residues. As DNA, the CDR3 is TGTGCCAGCTCACACGTTGCCGGAACCGGGGAGCTGTTTTTT. Translating gives CASSHVAGTGELFF.

The V gene is TRBV7-2, the J gene TRBJ2-7; tentatively, D is TRBD2 (6 bases). Germline V gene lookup returns CDR1 SGHTA and CDR2 FQGNSA. Trimming shortened V by 5 bases and J by 4 bases, and 15 bases separated the two germline ends. The CDR3 is 14 amino acids. CDR3 residues: CASSGNWRGYEQYF. The CDR3 DNA reads TGTGCCAGCAGCGGAAATTGGCGGGGTTACGAGCAGTACTTC. Looking up the rest from reference TRBV7-2 and TRBJ2-7 gives the full variable domain: GAGVSQSPSNKVTEKGKDVELRCDPISGHTALYWYRQSLGQGLEFLIYFQGNSAPDKSGLPSDRFSAERTGGSVSTLTIQRTQQEDSAVYLCASSGNWRGYEQYFGPGTRLTVT.